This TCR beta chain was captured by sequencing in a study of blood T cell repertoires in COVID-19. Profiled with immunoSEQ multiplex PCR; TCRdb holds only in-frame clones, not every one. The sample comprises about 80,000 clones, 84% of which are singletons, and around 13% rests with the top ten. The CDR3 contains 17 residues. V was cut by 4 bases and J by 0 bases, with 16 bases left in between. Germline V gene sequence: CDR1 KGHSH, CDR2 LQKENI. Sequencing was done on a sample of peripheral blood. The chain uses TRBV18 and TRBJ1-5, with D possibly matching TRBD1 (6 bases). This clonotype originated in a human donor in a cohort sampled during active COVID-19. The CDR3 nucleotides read TGTGCCAGCTCACGTACGACAGGCCGCTATAGCAATCAGCCCCAGCATTTT. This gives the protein CASSRTTGRYSNQPQHF.